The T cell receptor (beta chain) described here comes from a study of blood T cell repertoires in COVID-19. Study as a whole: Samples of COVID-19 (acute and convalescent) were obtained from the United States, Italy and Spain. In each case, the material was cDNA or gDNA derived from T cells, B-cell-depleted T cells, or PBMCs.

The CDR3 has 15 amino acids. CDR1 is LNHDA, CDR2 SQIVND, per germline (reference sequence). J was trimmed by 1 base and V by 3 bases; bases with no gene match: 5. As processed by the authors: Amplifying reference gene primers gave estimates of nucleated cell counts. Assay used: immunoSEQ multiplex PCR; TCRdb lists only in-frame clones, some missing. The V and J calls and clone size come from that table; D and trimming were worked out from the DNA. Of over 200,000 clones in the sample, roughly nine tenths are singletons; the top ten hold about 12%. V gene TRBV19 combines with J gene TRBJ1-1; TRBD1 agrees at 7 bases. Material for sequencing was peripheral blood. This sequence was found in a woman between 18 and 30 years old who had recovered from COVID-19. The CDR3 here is CASSMGAGGNTEAFF. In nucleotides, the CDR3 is TGTGCCAGTAGTATGGGGGCAGGGGGGAACACTGAAGCTTTCTTT.